The 27 T cell receptor beta chains in this list originate from one sample, sequenced in a study of OX40 agonist ivuxolimab in advanced cancers. Library generation was performed with the immunoSEQ multiplex PCR assay. The table was pulled from immuneACCESS by TCRdb, which kept in-frame rearrangements only. Such tables lose some clones; where checked, under half of the loss comes from unresolved V genes, and the rest has no known cause. The sample table contains tens of thousands of clones; only one count was recorded for 84% of them. 6.6% of the sample is taken by the ten largest. The sample in question was CD4+ or CD8+ T cells sorted from blood, obtained in a trial of the OX40 agonist ivuxolimab. These receptors originate from an adult with an advanced solid tumor such as melanoma, head and neck, liver or kidney cancer.

The chain links TRBV2 to TRBJ2-2; D unresolved. The CDR3 consists of 15 residues. Germline CDR1 is SNHLY and CDR2 is FYNNEI. V lost 7 bases and J 2 bases, leaving 14 bases between the germline ends. The CDR3 is CASNKETSNTGELFF. As DNA, the CDR3 is TGTGCCAGCAATAAGGAGACATCTAACACCGGGGAGCTGTTTTTT.

This sequence joins TRBV7-9 and TRBJ1-4; a possible D gene is TRBD1 (5 bases). This CDR3 has 15 residues. Germline V gene lookup returns CDR1 SEHNR and CDR2 FQNEAQ (reference sequence). Trimming shortened V by 5 bases and J by 8 bases, and 18 bases separated the two germline ends. CDR3 region: CASSPRGGFDEKLFF. The CDR3 nucleotides read TGTGCCAGCAGCCCCCGGGGGGGGTTCGACGAAAAACTGTTTTTT. The entire variable domain, with the rest obtained from reference TRBV7-9 and TRBJ1-4, is as follows: DTGVSQNPRHKITKRGQNVTFRCDPISEHNRLYWYRQTLGQGPEFLTYFQNEAQLEKSRLLSDRFSAERPKGSFSTLEIQRTEQGDSAMYLCASSPRGGFDEKLFFGSGTQLSVL.

This chain uses TRBV6-5 with TRBJ2-1, with D maybe TRBD1 (6 bases). CDR3 length: 13 amino acids. Germline V gene sequence: CDR1 MNHEY, CDR2 SVGAGI. V dropped 5 bases and J dropped 10 bases, with 15 bases sitting between them. CDR3 region: CASSTPQGYEQFF. CDR3 bases: TGTGCCAGCAGTACTCCTCAGGGGTACGAGCAGTTCTTC.

V is TRBV30 and J is TRBJ1-1, with D maybe TRBD1 (6 bases). Germline-derived CDR1 and CDR2 are GTSNPN and SVGIG (reference sequence). The CDR3 extends over 14 amino acids. The V end was cut by 4 bases, the J end by 4 bases, with 16 bases between. The CDR3 region has the DNA TGTGCCTGGACCACGGACAGAATCGTCACTGAAGCTTTCTTT. This codes for CAWTTDRIVTEAFF. The entire variable domain, with the rest obtained from reference TRBV30 and TRBJ1-1, is as follows: SQTIHQWPATLVQPVGSPLSLECTVEGTSNPNLYWYRQAAGRGLQLLFYSVGIGQISSEVPQNLSASRPQDRQFILSSKKLLLSDSGFYLCAWTTDRIVTEAFFGQGTRLTVV.

The CDR3 DNA reads as TGTGCCAGCATCCAGACGCTCCCAACTGGCTACACCTTC. Its translation is CASIQTLPTGYTF. V is TRBV2 and J is TRBJ1-2; D call uncertain. This CDR3 spans 13 amino acids. The germline V gene has CDR1 SNHLY and CDR2 FYNNEI. V shed 7 bases and J shed 7 bases, with 16 bases lying between them. The full variable domain, rest sourced from reference TRBV2 and TRBJ1-2, is EPEVTQTPSHQVTQMGQEVILRCVPISNHLYFYWYRQILGQKVEFLVSFYNNEISEKSEIFDDQFSVERPDGSNFTLKIRSTKLEDSAMYFCASIQTLPTGYTFGSGTRLTVV.

This clone was counted once. CDR3 sequence (DNA): TGTGCCAGCAGTTTTCTCGGGGCCCCCGGGGACACTGAAGCTTTCTTT. It translates to CASSFLGAPGDTEAFF. The chain recombines TRBV28 with TRBJ1-1; possible D gene TRBD1, 5 bases. CDR3 size: 16 residues. Germline V gene data show CDR1 as MDHEN and CDR2 as SYDVKM. V gave up 3 bases and J gave up 3 bases, with 17 bases separating them.

The rearrangement joins TRBV2 to TRBJ2-7; tentatively, D is TRBD2 (6 bases). This CDR3 has 11 amino acids. CDR1 is SNHLY, CDR2 FYNNEI, per germline. V was clipped by 3 bases and J by 6 bases, with 6 bases between them. Written as DNA, the CDR3 is TGTGCCAGCAGTGAGGGAGGCGAGCAGTACGTC. Its protein product is CASSEGGEQYV.

The CDR3 protein is CASSQFIRTGDSYNSPLHF. CDR3 coding DNA: TGCGCCAGCAGCCAATTTATTCGGACAGGGGACTCCTATAATTCACCCCTCCACTTT. The rearrangement links TRBV4-1 to TRBJ1-6; 9 bases align to TRBD1. Per the germline V gene, CDR1 is MGHRA and CDR2 is YSYEKL. The ends lost 2 bases at V and 0 bases at J; junction bases unmatched: 8. This CDR3 has 19 amino acids.

The V and J genes are TRBV20-1 and TRBJ2-6; possibly TRBD1 for D (6 bases). The V gene lost 3 bases and the J gene lost 15 bases, with 12 bases spanning the gap. This CDR3 spans 11 amino acids. Per the germline V gene, CDR1 is DFQATT and CDR2 is SNEGSKA (reference sequence). This chain's CDR3 is CSASPGTTLTF. CDR3 bases: TGCAGTGCTAGTCCCGGGACAACCCTGACTTTC.

This chain connects TRBV2 to TRBJ1-3; D not resolved. V was shortened by 4 bases and J by 1 base, with 8 bases between the two germline ends. This CDR3 comprises 14 residues. Germline V gene sequence: CDR1 SNHLY, CDR2 FYNNEI. The CDR3 protein is CASSVETSGNTIYF. CDR3 nucleotides: TGTGCCAGCAGTGTGGAGACTTCTGGAAACACCATATATTTT. Full variable domain (remainder filled in from reference TRBV2 and TRBJ1-3): EPEVTQTPSHQVTQMGQEVILRCVPISNHLYFYWYRQILGQKVEFLVSFYNNEISEKSEIFDDQFSVERPDGSNFTLKIRSTKLEDSAMYFCASSVETSGNTIYFGEGSWLTVV.

The chain carries TRBV9 and TRBJ1-3, with TRBD1 identical over 7 bases. The germline V gene encodes CDR1 SGDLS and CDR2 YYNGEE. This CDR3 has 14 residues. V shed 4 bases, J shed 4 bases, and the junction held 5 bases outside the gene matches. The CDR3 DNA reads as TGTGCCAGCAGCATGACAGGGAGAGGAAACACCATATATTTT. Amino acid sequence: CASSMTGRGNTIYF.

The chain recombines TRBV5-1 with TRBJ1-1, with D hard to call. The CDR3 covers 13 residues. V was shortened by 7 bases and J by 0 bases, with 10 bases between the two germline ends. Germline V gene lookup returns CDR1 SGHRS and CDR2 YFSETQ. CDR3 region: CASHGSVNTEAFF. CDR3 nucleotide sequence: TGCGCCAGCCATGGCAGCGTGAACACTGAAGCTTTCTTT.

This chain joins TRBV6-5 and TRBJ2-4; 9 nucleotides agree with TRBD2. The germline V gene encodes CDR1 MNHEY and CDR2 SVGAGI. There are 14 residues in the CDR3. With V trimmed by 8 bases and J by 5 bases, 7 bases remained unmatched. CDR3 nucleotides: TGTGCCAGCTCCCCCCGCGGGAGGGAAAACATTCAGTACTTC. Its protein product is CASSPRGRENIQYF.

The rearrangement uses TRBV4-1 and TRBJ2-2; 7 bases are shared with TRBD1. The germline V gene encodes CDR1 MGHRA and CDR2 YSYEKL. The CDR3 loop spans 16 amino acids. The ends lost 4 bases at V and 2 bases at J; junction bases unmatched: 7. CDR3 loop: CASSPGTALNTGELFF. CDR3 DNA sequence: TGCGCCAGCAGCCCCGGGACAGCCTTAAACACCGGGGAGCTGTTTTTT.

The chain combines TRBV28 with TRBJ2-7; maybe TRBD2 (5 bases). The V end lost 8 bases, the J end lost 4 bases, and 9 bases lay between the germline ends. The V gene's germline CDR1 is MDHEN and CDR2 SYDVKM. This CDR3 region has 11 residues. The CDR3 sequence: CASQRTYEQYF. CDR3 DNA sequence: TGTGCCAGCCAGAGGACTTACGAGCAGTACTTC.

The rearrangement joins TRBV5-6 to TRBJ2-7; TRBD1 matches at 12 bases. The CDR3 consists of 18 residues. Germline CDR1 SGHDT, CDR2 YYEEEE. V was pared by 4 bases and J by 3 bases, with 14 bases of the junction left unmatched. The CDR3 region has the DNA TGTGCCAGCAGCCCCACGGGGTCCGGGACAGGGGGCGTCTACGAGCAGTACGTC. Amino acid sequence: CASSPTGSGTGGVYEQYV.

This clone occurred once. The V and J genes are TRBV18 and TRBJ2-2, with D perhaps TRBD1 (7 bases). CDR1 is KGHSH and CDR2 is LQKENI in the germline V gene. This CDR3 region has 15 residues. The V gene lost 6 bases and the J gene lost 4 bases, with 15 bases spanning the gap. In DNA form, the CDR3 reads TGTGCCAGCTCTTCGGACCAGGGGGGCACCGGGGAGCTGTTTTTT. Amino acids: CASSSDQGGTGELFF.

J is TRBJ1-5 and V is TRBV4-2; the D gene is possibly TRBD1 (5 bases). This CDR3 region has 16 residues. Trimming cost V 4 bases and J 5 bases, with 18 bases left between them. Germline V CDR1 and CDR2: LGHNA, YNFKEQ. The CDR3 DNA follows: TGTGCCAGCAGCCCAGAAGCAGGAGAAGGGGATCAGCCCCAGCATTTT. Translated: CASSPEAGEGDQPQHF.

The rearrangement uses TRBV5-4 and TRBJ2-3, with TRBD2 matching 11 bases. Per the germline V gene, CDR1 is SGHNT and CDR2 is YYREEE (reference sequence). The CDR3 consists of 18 residues. V shed 4 bases and J 5 bases; nucleotides not matched to a gene: 15. In DNA form, the CDR3 reads TGTGCCAGCAGCCCTGTGGGGAGGCTAGCGGGAGGAATAGATACGCAGTATTTT. Protein: CASSPVGRLAGGIDTQYF.

V gene TRBV6-5 combines with J gene TRBJ2-1, with D possibly being TRBD2 (6 bases). With 8 bases removed from V and 2 bases from J, the gap between germline ends came to 13 bases. This CDR3 is built from 14 residues. Per germline, CDR1 MNHEY and CDR2 SVGAGI. The CDR3 is CASRERATYNEQFF. In DNA, the CDR3 is TGTGCCAGCCGGGAGCGAGCCACCTACAATGAGCAGTTCTTC.

This clone was detected only once. The chain is built from TRBV7-2 and TRBJ2-1, with TRBD2 matching 7 bases. V trimming: 6 bases; J trimming: 0 bases; junction bases outside the gene matches: 11. The CDR3 is 17 amino acids. Germline V gene sequence: CDR1 SGHTA, CDR2 FQGNSA. The CDR3 DNA sequence: TGTGCCAGCAGTCACTCCCCGCGGGGGAGCTCCTACAATGAGCAGTTCTTC. Amino acids: CASSHSPRGSSYNEQFF. The entire variable domain, with the rest obtained from reference TRBV7-2 and TRBJ2-1, is as follows: GAGVSQSPSNKVTEKGKDVELRCDPISGHTALYWYRQSLGQGLEFLIYFQGNSAPDKSGLPSDRFSAERTGGSVSTLTIQRTQQEDSAVYLCASSHSPRGSSYNEQFFGPGTRLTVL.

J is TRBJ1-6 and V is TRBV4-1; TRBD1 aligns across 7 bases. Germline V gene lookup returns CDR1 MGHRA and CDR2 YSYEKL. The CDR3 runs 16 residues. With V trimmed by 2 bases and J by 9 bases, 10 bases remained unmatched. CDR3 residues: CASSQYGTDSGSPLHF. CDR3 DNA: TGCGCCAGCAGCCAATACGGGACAGACTCGGGTTCACCCCTCCACTTT.

The chain links TRBV2 to TRBJ2-7; TRBD2 might be the D (6 bases). V was trimmed by 7 bases and J by 8 bases, leaving 15 bases between them. Germline lookup yields CDR1 SNHLY and CDR2 FYNNEI. This CDR3 region has 12 residues. In nucleotides, the CDR3 is TGTGCCAGCACCCTGGAGGGAGAGAAGCAGTACGTC. Its protein product is CASTLEGEKQYV.

CDR3 coding DNA: TGTGCCAGCAGTGCAGGGGGATGGGGCGAGCAGTACTTC. Encoded protein: CASSAGGWGEQYF. The chain carries TRBV5-4 and TRBJ2-7, with 7 bases aligning to TRBD1. The germline CDR1 and CDR2 sequences are SGHNT and YYREEE (reference sequence). This CDR3 has 13 residues. J gave up 6 bases and V 5 bases, and 8 bases lay outside the gene matches.

The chain couples TRBV10-2 to TRBJ1-5, with a weak D call TRBD1 (6 bases). Trimming cost V 5 bases and J 6 bases, with 14 bases left between them. Germline lookup yields CDR1 WSHSY and CDR2 SAAADI. The CDR3 loop spans 14 amino acids. The CDR3 coding sequence is TGCGCCAGCAGTCCTACAGGGAGCGGTCAGCCCCAGCATTTT. Amino acid sequence: CASSPTGSGQPQHF.

The chain combines TRBV7-2 with TRBJ2-1; the match to TRBD2 covers 12 bases. Unmatched junction bases numbered 11, after V lost 5 bases and J lost 9 bases. The CDR3 covers 16 residues. Germline values: CDR1 SGHTA, CDR2 FQGNSA. The CDR3 here is CASSPRTSGIVGEQFF. The CDR3 DNA reads as TGTGCCAGCAGCCCGAGGACTAGCGGGATAGTAGGTGAGCAGTTCTTC.

The V call is TRBV18, the J call TRBJ1-4; no reliable D call. Per the germline V gene, CDR1 is KGHSH and CDR2 is LQKENI. This CDR3 comprises 13 residues. Trimming pared 4 bases from V and 6 bases from J, leaving 9 bases between. CDR3 nucleotide sequence: TGTGCCAGCTCACTGAAACGGGATGAAAAACTGTTTTTT. Amino acid sequence: CASSLKRDEKLFF.